The source of this T cell receptor beta chain is a study of blood T cells in healthy people across ages. Findings of the study overall: Strong correlation existed between TCR beta diversity and naive T cell percentage. Changes seen in expanded clonotypes were possibly confounded by donor CMV status left unknown.

A second roughly 7 to 12 cycle PCR used barcoded and J-beta primers. TCRdb ran MiXCR on the 5' RACE reads and lists one entry per CDR3 protein. The data contain about 570,000 distinct CDR3 sequences, 25% to 30% of them singletons. From germline, CDR1 is SGDLS and CDR2 YYNGEE. The CDR3 covers 16 residues. J lost 2 bases, V lost 4 bases, and 7 bases had no gene match. Concerning this clonotype itself: Its specificity is unknown.

The sequenced sample was blood. This sequence originates from a woman in her 70s in good health. V gene TRBV9 combines with J gene TRBJ1-3, with 9 nucleotides matching TRBD1. This CDR3 reads CASSPRDRATGNTIYF. The CDR3 DNA is TGTGCCAGCAGCCCCCGGGACAGGGCAACTGGAAACACCATATATTTT.